This is a list of T cell receptor beta chains from one sample in a study of shared clonotypes between healthy human individuals. TCRdb's table, derived via immunoSEQ multiplex PCR, lists solely in-frame clones and lacks some. The data show hundreds of thousands of clones, with approximately 95% seen just once and around 0.11% held by the top ten. The sample consisted of naive CD8+ T cells sorted from blood. Receptor source: a woman aged 25 to 39 in good health. CDR3s leave out the opening cysteine and the closing phenylalanine or tryptophan. The order of the fields is J gene, CDR3 length, D gene, V gene, CDR3 protein. D genes are given only for firm matches.

>TRBJ2-1|11|-|TRBV19
ASSIGWEYEQF
>TRBJ2-2|15|TRBD1|TRBV19
ASSNTGALGNTGELF
>TRBJ2-7|10|TRBD1|TRBV2
ASRDSSYEQY
>TRBJ2-5|9|-|TRBV30
AWRAGETQY
>TRBJ2-3|17|-|TRBV21-1
ASSPSRRDGSRLTHTQY
>TRBJ2-1|16|-|TRBV7-2
APGKVTEHKVPYNEQF
>TRBJ2-7|12|-|TRBV2
ASSTDSRPYEQY
>TRBJ2-1|13|TRBD2|TRBV7-9
ASSSSGREYNEQF
>TRBJ2-7|12|TRBD2|TRBV5-1
ASSVSGMTYEQY
>TRBJ2-3|12|TRBD2|TRBV6-5
ASSYVTSADTQY
>TRBJ2-7|13|-|TRBV7-8
ASSFDDLSSYEQY
>TRBJ1-1|13|TRBD1|TRBV5-4
ASSLSPGGNTEAF
>TRBJ2-1|14|TRBD2|TRBV13
ASSLVDSGSWNEQF
>TRBJ1-5|11|-|TRBV4-1
ASSRILNQPQH
>TRBJ2-1|11|-|TRBV7-9
ASSLDGYNEQF
>TRBJ2-3|15|-|TRBV4-1
ASSPGLSVRRTDTQY